This T cell receptor (beta chain) appears in the sequencing data of a study of T cell responses to AZD1222 COVID-19 vaccine. There are 15 residues in the CDR3. In germline, CDR1 is MGHRA, CDR2 YSYEKL. The J segment lost 7 bases and the V segment lost 1 base, leaving 8 bases of the junction unmatched. The repertoire was sequenced with immunoSEQ multiplex PCR; TCRdb's copy has only in-frame clones and lacks some. In total, the table holds around 140,000 clones. The sequenced sample consisted of peripheral blood. The chain is built from TRBV4-1 and TRBJ2-3; TRBD2 matches at 7 bases. This sequence was found in an adult in good health. As DNA, the CDR3 is TGCGCCAGCAGCCAAGGGGTCAGGGAGGGAAATACGCAGTATTTT. Translating gives CASSQGVREGNTQYF.